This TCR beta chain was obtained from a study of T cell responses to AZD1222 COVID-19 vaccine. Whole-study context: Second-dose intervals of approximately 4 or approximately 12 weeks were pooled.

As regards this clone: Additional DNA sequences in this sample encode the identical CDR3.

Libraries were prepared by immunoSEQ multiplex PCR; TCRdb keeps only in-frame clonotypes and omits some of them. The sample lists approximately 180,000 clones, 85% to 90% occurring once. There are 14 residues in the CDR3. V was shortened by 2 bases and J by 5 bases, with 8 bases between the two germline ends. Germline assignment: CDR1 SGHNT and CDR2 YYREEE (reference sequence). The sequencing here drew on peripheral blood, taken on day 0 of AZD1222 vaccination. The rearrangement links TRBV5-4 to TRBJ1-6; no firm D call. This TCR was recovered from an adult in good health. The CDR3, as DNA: TGTGCCAGCAGCTTAGGGCGGAATAATTCACCCCTCCACTTT. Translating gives CASSLGRNNSPLHF. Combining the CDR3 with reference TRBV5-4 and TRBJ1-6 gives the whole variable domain ETGVTQSPTHLIKTRGQQVTLRCSSQSGHNTVSWYQQALGQGPQFIFQYYREEENGRGNFPPRFSGLQFPNYSSELNVNALELDDSALYLCASSLGRNNSPLHFGNGTRLTVT.